This TCR beta chain is drawn from a study of control samples from healthy donors and cancer patients. TCRdb's table, derived via immunoSEQ multiplex PCR, lists solely in-frame clones and lacks some. The sample carries 250,000 to 300,000 clones, more than 65% recorded once. The sequence derives from an older woman with lung cancer. The material sequenced was PBMCs.

This CDR3 reads CASSSQGGINSPLHF. CDR3 sequence (DNA): TGTGCCAGCAGCTCACAGGGGGGAATTAATTCACCCCTCCACTTT. The chain combines TRBV2 with TRBJ1-6, with 8 nucleotides matching TRBD1. V lost 6 bases, J lost 6 bases, and 7 bases stayed unmatched. The germline V gene encodes CDR1 SNHLY and CDR2 FYNNEI. CDR3 length: 15 amino acids.